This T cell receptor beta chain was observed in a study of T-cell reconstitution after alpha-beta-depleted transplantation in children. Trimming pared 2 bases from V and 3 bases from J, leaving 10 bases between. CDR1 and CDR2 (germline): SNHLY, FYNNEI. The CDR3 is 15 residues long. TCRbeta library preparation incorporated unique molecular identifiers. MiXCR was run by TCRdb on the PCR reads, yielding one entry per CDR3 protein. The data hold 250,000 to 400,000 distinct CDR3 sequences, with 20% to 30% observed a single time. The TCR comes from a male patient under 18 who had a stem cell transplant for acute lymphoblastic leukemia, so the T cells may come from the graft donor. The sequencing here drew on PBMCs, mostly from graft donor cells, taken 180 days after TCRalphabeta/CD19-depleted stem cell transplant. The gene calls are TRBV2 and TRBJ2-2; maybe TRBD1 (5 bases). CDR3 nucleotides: TGTGCCAGCAGTGAACGCAGGGTGGACACCGGGGAGCTGTTTTTT. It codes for CASSERRVDTGELFF.